This record covers a single TCR beta chain. The sample originates from a study of T-cell memory formation after mild COVID-19. This CDR3 spans 14 amino acids. Trimming removed 1 base at V and 12 bases at J, with 16 bases between. TCRdb itself ran the 5' RACE reads through MiXCR, one entry per CDR3 protein. Of a few hundred thousand distinct CDR3 sequences in the sample, 16% were seen once. Sample: PBMCs or a T cell subset sorted from them (not recorded which). The TCR was taken from a man aged 18 to 29 who had mild COVID-19 (a few samples of this study predate the infection). Cell type and time point are not known. The rearrangement links TRBV12-3 or TRBV12-4 to TRBJ2-1; no reliable D call. CDR3 bases: TGTGCCAGCAGTTTAGAGGGTCTTAGGGCAGTGCAGTTCTTC. Translating gives CASSLEGLRAVQFF.